The clone carrying this TCR beta chain came up a few times. Antigen specificity is unknown. The CDR3 length is 12 residues. The junction had 3 bases not matched to a gene; V was cut back by 7 bases and J by 3 bases. CDR1 and CDR2 from the germline V gene are ENHRY and SYGVKD. The data derive from a study of T cell repertoires in cytomegalovirus infection. In the study overall: Evidence of both CMV infection and a matching HLA type came from public TCR beta signatures. Findings and caveats of the study: Identification of carriers of CMV plus the relevant HLA was achieved through cumulative public TCR beta family frequency.

A single record per CDR3 protein comes from TCRdb applying MiXCR to the reads. The sample has under 800,000 distinct CDR3 sequences, roughly 24% seen once. Specimen: CD8+ T cells from PBMCs. The rearrangement joins TRBV10-3 to TRBJ2-7, with 7 bases matching TRBD1. This sequence originates from a human donor in good health (CMV status not recorded). Some clones in this sample may be carry-over from other donors' samples. In DNA, the CDR3 is TGTGCCATCAAGCCAGGGGGCTACGAGCAGTACTTC. Translated, it gives CAIKPGGYEQYF.